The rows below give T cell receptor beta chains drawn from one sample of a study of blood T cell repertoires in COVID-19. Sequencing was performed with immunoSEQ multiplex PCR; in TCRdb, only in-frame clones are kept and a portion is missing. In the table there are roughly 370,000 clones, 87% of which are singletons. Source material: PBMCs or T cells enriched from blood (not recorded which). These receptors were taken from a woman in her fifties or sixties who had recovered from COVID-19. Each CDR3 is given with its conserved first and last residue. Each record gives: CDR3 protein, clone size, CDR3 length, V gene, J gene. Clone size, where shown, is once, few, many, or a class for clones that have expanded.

CDR3: CASSLGLAETQYF
size: NA
length: 13
V: TRBV12-3/TRBV12-4
J: TRBJ2-5

CDR3: CASSSPGEGSGYTF
size: NA
length: 14
V: TRBV7-9
J: TRBJ1-2

CDR3: CASSLSGKPTGELFF
size: NA
length: 15
V: TRBV6-2/TRBV6-3
J: TRBJ2-2

CDR3: CASSPRAATNEKLFF
size: NA
length: 15
V: TRBV7-9
J: TRBJ1-4

CDR3: CASSRDRISGTQYF
size: NA
length: 14
V: TRBV5-1
J: TRBJ2-5

CDR3: CASSAKQGAGTEAFF
size: NA
length: 15
V: TRBV19
J: TRBJ1-1

CDR3: CASSRGQGNYNEQFF
size: NA
length: 15
V: TRBV7-9
J: TRBJ2-1

CDR3: CASTSAGRGHSGNTIYF
size: NA
length: 17
V: TRBV19
J: TRBJ1-3

CDR3: CASSPSHGRGDEKLFF
size: NA
length: 16
V: TRBV14
J: TRBJ1-4

CDR3: CASSVGSYAGDNSPLHF
size: NA
length: 17
V: TRBV9
J: TRBJ1-6

CDR3: CASSQESSSIYNEQFF
size: NA
length: 16
V: TRBV4-2
J: TRBJ2-1

CDR3: CASSPNTDSYEQYF
size: once
length: 14
V: TRBV11-3
J: TRBJ2-7

CDR3: CASNRDSNEKLFF
size: NA
length: 13
V: TRBV2
J: TRBJ1-4

CDR3: CASTGAGNTIYF
size: NA
length: 12
V: TRBV30
J: TRBJ1-3